The rows below give T cell receptor beta chains drawn from one sample of a study of T cells in Graves' hyperthyroidism and ophthalmopathy. TCRdb itself ran the multiplex PCR reads through MiXCR, one entry per CDR3 protein. The profile covers 550,000 to 600,000 distinct CDR3 sequences, with more than 13% appearing a single time and 7.1% taken by the ten largest. The sequenced sample was blood. The origin of the receptors is a woman younger than 30 with Graves' ophthalmopathy. CDR3s include the opening cysteine and the closing phenylalanine or tryptophan. The order of the fields is D gene, J gene, clone size, V gene, CDR3 DNA, CDR3 protein. The D gene is left open where the match is weak. Size is stated for part of the rows, as once, few or many counts, or as a class when the clone is expanded.

>.|TRBJ1-5|.|TRBV4-1
TGCGCCAGCAGCCAAGGGAGACCGGGTAGGGGAAATCAGCCCCAGCATTTT
CASSQGRPGRGNQPQHF
>.|TRBJ2-5|.|TRBV20-1
TGCAGTGCTAGGGGCAGGGGAGTCGGAGAGACCCAGTACTTC
CSARGRGVGETQYF
>TRBD1|TRBJ2-1|.|TRBV19
TGTGCCAGTAGTCCAGGACAGGCGGATATCCATGAGCAGTTCTTC
CASSPGQADIHEQFF
>TRBD2|TRBJ2-1|many|TRBV5-1
TGCGCCAGCAGCTTGCTGTCGGCGGGAGAACTCAATGAGCAGTTCTTC
CASSLLSAGELNEQFF
>TRBD2|TRBJ2-1|few|TRBV20-1
TGCAGTGCTAATACAGCGGGAGTTGAGCAGTTCTTC
CSANTAGVEQFF
>TRBD1|TRBJ2-1|many|TRBV12-3/TRBV12-4
TGTGCCAGCAGTCTTATCGCGACAGGGAATAGCCACAATGAGCAGTTCTTC
CASSLIATGNSHNEQFF
>.|TRBJ1-3|many|TRBV12-3/TRBV12-4
TGTGCCAGCAGTTTGGGGTCCGGGAGCTCTGGAAACACCATATATTTT
CASSLGSGSSGNTIYF
>.|TRBJ1-6|.|TRBV5-6
TGTGCCAGCAGCCGCCGGGGTGGAGAAAGCTCCTATAATTCACCCCTCCACTTT
CASSRRGGESSYNSPLHF
>.|TRBJ2-7|few|TRBV5-6
TGTGCCAGCAGCTTTTTTCAGGCCTACGAGCAGTACTTC
CASSFFQAYEQYF
>TRBD1|TRBJ1-5|many|TRBV30
TGTGCCTGGAGCCCCCCGACAGGGCATCAGCCCCAGCATTTT
CAWSPPTGHQPQHF
>.|TRBJ1-4|.|TRBV6-1
TGTGCCAGCAGTCGGCGGACGTCGGCTCCTAATGAAAAACTGTTTTTT
CASSRRTSAPNEKLFF
>.|TRBJ2-5|many|TRBV20-1
TGCAGTGCTAGAGATGTCCAGGGTAAGGCGGAGACCCAGTACTTC
CSARDVQGKAETQYF
>.|TRBJ2-7|few|TRBV2
TGTGCCAGCAGAGATCCGGGTCGAGTATTCTACGAGCAGTACTTC
CASRDPGRVFYEQYF
>TRBD2|TRBJ2-7|many|TRBV29-1
TGCAGCGTTGAAGATCGGGGAATTAGCGGGAGCACCTCCTACGAGCAGTACTTC
CSVEDRGISGSTSYEQYF
>.|TRBJ1-1|.|TRBV30
TGTGCCTGGGGCAAGACAGGCAAAGCTTTCTTT
CAWGKTGKAFF
>TRBD1|TRBJ1-1|.|TRBV6-1
TGTGCCAGCAGTCGACAGGGGGCTTTTACTGAAGCTTTCTTT
CASSRQGAFTEAFF
>.|TRBJ1-5|many|TRBV20-1
TGCAGTGCTAGAGACCCCGGGGCGGGTTCGGGCAATCAGCCCCAGCATTTT
CSARDPGAGSGNQPQHF
>.|TRBJ2-3|many|TRBV5-5
TGTGCCAGCAGCTCGCCGCGCACAGATACGCAGTATTTT
CASSSPRTDTQYF
>.|TRBJ1-1|.|TRBV18
TGTACCAGCTCACCCGTCGGCACTGAAGCTTTCTTT
CTSSPVGTEAFF
>TRBD1|TRBJ1-3|few|TRBV15
TGTGCCACCAGCAGAGATGGGGGCACTCGACAGGGATTTTCTGGAAACACCATATATTTT
CATSRDGGTRQGFSGNTIYF